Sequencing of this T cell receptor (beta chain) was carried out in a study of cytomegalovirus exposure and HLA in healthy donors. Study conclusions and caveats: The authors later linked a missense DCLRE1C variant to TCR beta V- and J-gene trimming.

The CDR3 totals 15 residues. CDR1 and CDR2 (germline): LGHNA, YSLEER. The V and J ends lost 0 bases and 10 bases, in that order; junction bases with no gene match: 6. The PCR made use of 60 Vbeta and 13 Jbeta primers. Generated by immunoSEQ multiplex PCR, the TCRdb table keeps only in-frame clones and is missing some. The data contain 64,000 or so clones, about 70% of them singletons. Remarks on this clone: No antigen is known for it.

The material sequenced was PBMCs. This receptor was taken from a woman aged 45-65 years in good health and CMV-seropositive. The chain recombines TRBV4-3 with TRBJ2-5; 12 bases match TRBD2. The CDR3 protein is CASSQDRASGRGQYF. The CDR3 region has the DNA TGCGCCAGCAGCCAAGATCGGGCTAGCGGGAGGGGCCAGTACTTC.